These 13 T cell receptor beta chains came from one sample sequenced in a study of Tregs in tolerant kidney transplant recipients. Repertoires were generated with immunoSEQ multiplex PCR, while TCRdb's copy carries only in-frame clones and drops some. The sample has 110,000 or so clones; around 91% are singletons. Sequenced input: CD4+ T cells from blood. The receptors were sampled from a human donor in good health.

V is TRBV5-1 and J is TRBJ1-2; 7 bases fit TRBD1. CDR1 is SGHRS and CDR2 is YFSETQ in the germline V gene. After removal of 2 bases from V and 4 bases from J, the junction contained 11 bases not matched to a gene. CDR3 size: 16 residues. Written as DNA, the CDR3 is TGCGCCAGCAGCTTTGGACGGCAGGGGGGGAGCTATGGCTACACCTTC. This translates into CASSFGRQGGSYGYTF.

This chain joins TRBV5-1 and TRBJ2-2; possible D gene TRBD1, 5 bases. Germline-derived CDR1 and CDR2 are SGHRS and YFSETQ. Deletions cut 4 bases from V and 2 bases from J, with 12 bases between. This CDR3 spans 15 amino acids. The DNA for the CDR3 is TGCGCCAGCAGCACGAGGACACAAAACACCGGGGAGCTGTTTTTT. Its protein is CASSTRTQNTGELFF.

V gene TRBV6-1 combines with J gene TRBJ1-4, with 9 bases aligning to TRBD1. The length of the CDR3 is 14 residues. Looked up from germline, CDR1 is MNHNS and CDR2 is SASEGT. V lost 7 bases to trimming and J lost 8 bases; unmatched junction nucleotides: 8. The CDR3 coding sequence is TGTGCCAGCATTCTCGACAGGGGGAGAGAAAAACTGTTTTTT. Its translation is CASILDRGREKLFF.

CDR3 bases: TGTGCCAGCAGCTTTCGATCAAGGGGCACTGAAGCTTTCTTT. Translation gives CASSFRSRGTEAFF. The chain employs TRBV5-6 and TRBJ1-1, with D possibly matching TRBD1 (5 bases). Deletions cut 2 bases from V and 4 bases from J, with 12 bases between. Germline values: CDR1 SGHDT, CDR2 YYEEEE. The CDR3 extends over 14 amino acids.

V and J are TRBV7-9 and TRBJ2-3; TRBD1 aligns across 7 bases. CDR1 SEHNR and CDR2 FQNEAQ come from the germline V gene (reference sequence). This CDR3 spans 14 amino acids. The trim removed 5 bases at V and 2 bases at J, leaving 4 bases unmatched. The CDR3 coding sequence is TGTGCCAGCAGCCCTGGACAGGACACAGATACGCAGTATTTT. It yields the protein CASSPGQDTDTQYF.

The CDR3 region is CASRGGGRETQYF. The CDR3 nucleotides read TGTGCCAGCAGGGGGGGAGGGCGAGAGACCCAGTACTTC. The chain combines TRBV2 with TRBJ2-5, with 7 bases that match TRBD2. The V and J ends lost 6 bases and 4 bases, in that order; junction bases with no gene match: 5. The CDR3 has 13 residues. From germline, CDR1 is SNHLY and CDR2 FYNNEI.

The chain has TRBV14 and TRBJ1-3; 7 bases are a match to TRBD1. This CDR3 region has 15 residues. After removal of 4 bases from V and 0 bases from J, the junction contained 3 bases not matched to a gene. The germline V gene encodes CDR1 SGHDN and CDR2 FVKESK. The chain's CDR3 is CASSLAGGSGNTIYF. CDR3 nucleotides: TGTGCCAGCAGCCTAGCAGGGGGCTCTGGAAACACCATATATTTT.

The DNA for the CDR3 is TGTGCCAGTAGCCGCCCGGGACTAGCGGGGATCGAGCAGTTCTTC. It encodes CASSRPGLAGIEQFF. The rearrangement joins TRBV19 to TRBJ2-1; 13 nucleotides line up with TRBD2. Trimming took 6 bases from V and 10 from J; bases not matched to a gene: 9. Looked up from germline, CDR1 is LNHDA and CDR2 is SQIVND (reference sequence). The CDR3 contains 15 residues.

J is TRBJ2-7 and V is TRBV7-9; D ambiguous. V lost 0 bases and J lost 4, with 7 bases in between. This CDR3 has 13 residues. Germline CDR1 and CDR2: SEHNR and FQNEAQ (reference sequence). The CDR3 DNA reads as TGTGCCAGCAGCTTAGCGGGGATATACGAGCAGTACTTC. Translating gives CASSLAGIYEQYF. Using reference TRBV7-9 and TRBJ2-7 for the parts outside the CDR3, the full variable domain is DTGVSQNPRHKITKRGQNVTFRCDPISEHNRLYWYRQTLGQGPEFLTYFQNEAQLEKSRLLSDRFSAERPKGSFSTLEIQRTEQGDSAMYLCASSLAGIYEQYFGPGTRLTVT.

The J gene is TRBJ1-2, the V gene TRBV6-1; the D gene is possibly TRBD1 (6 bases). The ends were cut back, 5 bases at V and 2 bases at J, with 12 bases in the middle. The CDR3 is made up of 14 amino acids. Germline CDR1 and CDR2: MNHNS and SASEGT. CDR3 amino acids: CASSIRDINYGYTF. DNA of the CDR3: TGTGCCAGCAGTATCCGGGACATAAACTATGGCTACACCTTC.

V and J are TRBV11-2 and TRBJ2-1; possible D gene TRBD2, 6 bases. The ends were cut back, 2 bases at V and 6 bases at J, with 11 bases in the middle. There are 14 residues in the CDR3. Germline V gene data show CDR1 as SGHAT and CDR2 as FQNNGV. DNA for the CDR3: TGTGCCAGCAGCTTACTAGGCGGGGTCAATGAGCAGTTCTTC. Its protein is CASSLLGGVNEQFF.

The J gene is TRBJ1-1, the V gene TRBV19; a weak D match, TRBD1 (5 bases). Germline V lookup: CDR1 LNHDA, CDR2 SQIVND (reference sequence). V lost 9 bases and J 4 bases, leaving 18 bases between the germline ends. This CDR3 has 14 amino acids. For the CDR3, the DNA is TGTGCCAGCCAAACTCAGGGTTGGACCACTGAAGCTTTCTTT. Its translation: CASQTQGWTTEAFF.

This chain links TRBV2 with TRBJ1-2; D gene ambiguous. The germline V and J ends were trimmed by 6 bases and 8 bases, with 13 bases remaining between them. This CDR3 spans 12 amino acids. The germline gives CDR1 SNHLY, CDR2 FYNNEI. CDR3 DNA sequence: TGTGCCAGCAGCGTCCGGGAGTGGGGCTACACCTTC. Protein sequence: CASSVREWGYTF. Drawing the rest from reference TRBV2 and TRBJ1-2, the complete variable domain is EPEVTQTPSHQVTQMGQEVILRCVPISNHLYFYWYRQILGQKVEFLVSFYNNEISEKSEIFDDQFSVERPDGSNFTLKIRSTKLEDSAMYFCASSVREWGYTFGSGTRLTVV.